These 26 T cell receptor beta chains share one sample of origin, sequenced in a study of blood T cell repertoires in COVID-19. Generated by immunoSEQ multiplex PCR, the TCRdb table keeps only in-frame clones and is missing some. Altogether more than 150,000 clones are present, roughly 76% being singletons, with the ten largest covering 9.5% to 15%. The source material was peripheral blood. The receptors here all came from a woman aged 80 or over with COVID-19, enrolled during active disease.

In its sample, this clone was seen a few times. The chain combines TRBV7-2 with TRBJ1-2, with TRBD1 matching over 10 bases. J gave up 2 bases and V 5 bases, and 11 bases lay outside the gene matches. The germline V gene has CDR1 SGHTA and CDR2 FQGNSA. CDR3 length: 17 residues. The CDR3 spells CASSRIGWTGGNYGYTF. DNA for the CDR3: TGTGCCAGCAGCAGGATAGGGTGGACAGGGGGAAACTATGGCTACACCTTC.

This sequence joins TRBV6-5 and TRBJ2-1; 8 bases map to TRBD2. Looked up from germline, CDR1 is MNHEY and CDR2 is SVGAGI. The CDR3 length is 13 residues. The trim removed 7 bases at V and 7 bases at J, leaving 6 bases unmatched. In DNA, the CDR3 is TGTGCCAGCAACAGAGCGGGAGTGAATGAGCAGTTCTTC. It is translated as CASNRAGVNEQFF.

This sequence joins TRBV4-2 and TRBJ1-1, with a weak D call TRBD1 (5 bases). V was pared by 0 bases and J by 5 bases, with 13 bases between. The CDR3 consists of 15 residues. CDR1 LGHNA and CDR2 YNFKEQ come from the germline V gene. CDR3 DNA: TGTGCCAGCAGCCAAGATCTGGGGGGGGAAACTGAAGCTTTCTTT. Amino acids: CASSQDLGGETEAFF.

The chain uses TRBV14 and TRBJ1-1; a weak D match, TRBD1 (5 bases). The germline V gene encodes CDR1 SGHDN and CDR2 FVKESK. With 0 bases removed from V and 1 base from J, the gap between germline ends came to 15 bases. The CDR3 length is 17 residues. CDR3 sequence (DNA): TGTGCCAGCAGCCAAGAGGAACTAAGGGGAGGGAACACTGAAGCTTTCTTT. It specifies CASSQEELRGGNTEAFF.

V usage is TRBV9 and J usage is TRBJ2-3; no reliable D call. CDR3 size: 16 residues. V was trimmed by 0 bases and J by 0 bases, leaving 11 bases between them. Germline assignment: CDR1 SGDLS and CDR2 YYNGEE. In DNA form, the CDR3 reads TGTGCCAGCAGCGTAGGAGCGAGCTCTAGCACAGATACGCAGTATTTT. It is translated as CASSVGASSSTDTQYF.

The chain links TRBV7-3 to TRBJ1-3; a weak D match, TRBD1 (6 bases). V was pared by 1 base and J by 8 bases, with 27 bases between. This CDR3 has 19 residues. CDR1 and CDR2 (germline): SGHTA, FQGTGA. CDR3 in DNA: TGTGCCAGCAGCTTAATCGTCGGGCTACCAGGGGAGACGCGTGACACCATATATTTT. Residues: CASSLIVGLPGETRDTIYF.

This clone was observed once. The chain carries TRBV10-3 and TRBJ2-2; 8 bases agree with TRBD2. V shed 10 bases, J shed 6 bases, and the junction held 19 bases outside the gene matches. Germline V CDR1 and CDR2: ENHRY, SYGVKD. CDR3 length: 17 residues. As DNA, the CDR3 is TGTGCCACCTCCCGGAGCCCGGGGGGGTATGGGGCCGGGGAGCTGTTTTTT. As protein: CATSRSPGGYGAGELFF.

Concerning this clone: Sequence at one end of the junction differs from germline and may be a read error. This chain uses TRBV2 with TRBJ2-7, with D perhaps TRBD2 (5 bases). The germline gives CDR1 SNHLY, CDR2 FYNNEI. This CDR3 contains 12 residues. The CDR3 spells CASSEAPIGLFF. In nucleotides, the CDR3 is TGTGCCAGCAGTGAAGCCCCAATCGGACTGTTCTTC.

This chain links TRBV7-6 with TRBJ2-2; 9 positions agree with TRBD2. CDR1 is SGHVS and CDR2 is FNYEAQ in the germline V gene. The CDR3 has 16 amino acids. Trimming removed 1 base from V and 5 bases from J; junction bases left unmatched: 5. In DNA form, the CDR3 reads TGTGCCAGCAGCTTAGAGGGGCTAGCGGGGACCGGGGAGCTGTTTTTT. Protein sequence: CASSLEGLAGTGELFF.

As DNA, the CDR3 is TGTGCCAGCAGCCAAGGACAGGGTCGAAGAGGCGAAAAACTGTTTTTT. Its protein product is CASSQGQGRRGEKLFF. The chain carries TRBV5-8 and TRBJ1-4; 8 bases match TRBD1. CDR1 and CDR2 from the germline V gene are SGHTS and YDEGEE. The CDR3 consists of 16 residues. The V gene end was trimmed by 4 bases and the J gene end by 8 bases; junction bases not matched to a gene: 13.

This clone was picked up one time. This rearrangement joins TRBV7-2 to TRBJ2-1; 7 bases align to TRBD1. The V gene end was trimmed by 5 bases and the J gene end by 5 bases; junction bases not matched to a gene: 9. This CDR3 has 15 residues. Germline CDR1 reads SGHTA; CDR2 reads FQGNSA. The CDR3 sequence: CASSQGRGPHNEQFF. The DNA for the CDR3 is TGTGCCAGCAGCCAAGGTAGGGGGCCCCACAATGAGCAGTTCTTC.

The rearrangement links TRBV27 to TRBJ1-1; the match to TRBD1 covers 7 bases. This CDR3 spans 14 amino acids. Trimming at V came to 9 bases and at J to 0 bases, leaving 7 bases not matched to a gene. In germline, CDR1 is MNHEY, CDR2 SMNVEV (reference sequence). This CDR3 is CASGTGTVNTEAFF. The DNA of the CDR3 is TGTGCCAGTGGAACCGGGACAGTGAACACTGAAGCTTTCTTT.

The CDR3 sequence: CASEQRTDTQYF. CDR3 nucleotide sequence: TGTGCCAGCGAACAGCGCACAGATACGCAGTATTTT. The chain joins TRBV2 to TRBJ2-3; D remains ambiguous. This CDR3 has 12 amino acids. Trimming pared 8 bases from V and 1 base from J, leaving 7 bases between. CDR1 is SNHLY, CDR2 FYNNEI, per germline. Full variable domain (missing parts from reference TRBV2 and TRBJ2-3): EPEVTQTPSHQVTQMGQEVILRCVPISNHLYFYWYRQILGQKVEFLVSFYNNEISEKSEIFDDQFSVERPDGSNFTLKIRSTKLEDSAMYFCASEQRTDTQYFGPGTRLTVL.

The J gene is TRBJ1-2, the V gene TRBV12-3 or TRBV12-4, with a weak D call TRBD1 (6 bases). V was clipped by 6 bases and J by 4 bases, with 12 bases between them. There are 13 residues in the CDR3. CDR3 protein: CASSGGRVYGYTF. The CDR3 nucleotides read TGTGCCAGCAGCGGGGGGCGCGTCTATGGCTACACCTTC.

The chain joins TRBV7-2 to TRBJ2-5; 14 bases fit TRBD2. Germline loops: CDR1 SGHTA, CDR2 FQGNSA. The CDR3 consists of 18 residues. V shed 4 bases and J 0 bases; nucleotides not matched to a gene: 7. CDR3: CASSSGLAGGEYQETQYF. In nucleotides, the CDR3 is TGTGCCAGCAGCTCAGGACTAGCGGGGGGAGAGTACCAAGAGACCCAGTACTTC.

CDR3 amino acids: CASSQGSAGQYF. CDR3 coding DNA: TGTGCCAGCAGCCAAGGATCGGCAGGGCAGTACTTC. The chain uses TRBV3-1 (or the pseudogene TRBV3-2) and TRBJ2-5; D might be TRBD1 (5 bases). Per germline, CDR1 LGHDT and CDR2 YNNKEL (reference sequence). Trimming took 1 base from V and 11 from J, leaving 11 bases between them. The CDR3 spans 12 residues.

The chain has TRBV6-5 and TRBJ2-7; 7 nucleotides line up with TRBD1. Trimming took 5 bases from V and 1 from J; bases not matched to a gene: 8. Germline CDR1 is MNHEY and CDR2 is SVGAGI. The CDR3 is 15 residues long. DNA of the CDR3: TGTGCCAGCAGTCTGTGGGGGACAGAGTCCTACGAGCAGTACTTC. Protein product: CASSLWGTESYEQYF.

A few counts support this clone. This chain links TRBV5-1 with TRBJ1-1; the D gene is possibly TRBD1 (6 bases). The germline gives CDR1 SGHRS, CDR2 YFSETQ. The V end lost 2 bases, the J end lost 3 bases, and 8 bases lay between the germline ends. The CDR3 is 13 residues long. CDR3 in DNA: TGCGCCAGCAGCTTTTCAGGGGACACTGAAGCTTTCTTT. Translated, it gives CASSFSGDTEAFF.

The chain couples TRBV27 to TRBJ2-5; tentative D call: TRBD2 (5 bases). Germline V lookup: CDR1 MNHEY, CDR2 SMNVEV (reference sequence). CDR3 length: 13 amino acids. The V end was cut by 3 bases, the J end by 5 bases, with 10 bases between. The CDR3 DNA reads as TGTGCCAGCAGTTTCGCGGGTGGGGAGACCCAGTACTTC. This translates into CASSFAGGETQYF.

The chain carries TRBV7-8 and TRBJ2-3, with TRBD2 matching 9 bases. V shed 5 bases and J 6 bases; nucleotides not matched to a gene: 15. The germline gives CDR1 SGHVS, CDR2 FQNEAQ. This CDR3 region has 17 residues. CDR3 DNA: TGTGCCAGCAGCCAAAGGGTTGTTAGCGGGGGAGGCGATACGCAGTATTTT. The encoded protein is CASSQRVVSGGGDTQYF.

The chain links TRBV3-1 (or the pseudogene TRBV3-2) to TRBJ1-6; 8 nucleotides match TRBD1. Germline V lookup: CDR1 LGHDT, CDR2 YNNKEL (reference sequence). V shed 5 bases and J 6 bases; nucleotides not matched to a gene: 3. The CDR3 length is 14 residues. CDR3 amino acids: CASSVGTGNSPLHF. Here the CDR3 DNA reads TGTGCCAGCAGCGTCGGGACAGGTAATTCACCCCTCCACTTT.

This sequence joins TRBV7-2 and TRBJ2-3, with D perhaps TRBD2 (6 bases). CDR1 and CDR2 (germline): SGHTA, FQGNSA. V lost 4 bases and J 2 bases, leaving 13 bases between the germline ends. The length of the CDR3 is 15 residues. In DNA, the CDR3 is TGTGCCAGCAGCTCCGTGGCGGGGCCCACAGATACGCAGTATTTT. Protein product: CASSSVAGPTDTQYF.

J is TRBJ1-4 and V is TRBV28; 9 bases align to TRBD1. V lost 3 bases, J lost 0 bases, and 11 bases stayed unmatched. From germline, CDR1 is MDHEN and CDR2 SYDVKM. CDR3 length: 19 amino acids. The CDR3 loop reads CASSFFTGTGFATNEKLFF. DNA for the CDR3: TGTGCCAGCAGTTTTTTCACCGGGACAGGGTTTGCAACTAATGAAAAACTGTTTTTT.

This clone was observed once. V and J are TRBV5-7 and TRBJ1-1, with 7 nucleotides matching TRBD1. TRBV5-7 is labeled an ORF, and its function is uncertain. The CDR3 totals 17 residues. The V and J ends lost 4 bases and 4 bases, in that order; junction bases with no gene match: 16. Here the CDR3 reads CASSPQDRNDLGTEAFF. CDR3 DNA: TGTGCCAGCAGCCCACAGGACAGGAATGACTTGGGCACTGAAGCTTTCTTT.

This chain links TRBV27 with TRBJ2-1; 11 nucleotides line up with TRBD2. The germline V gene encodes CDR1 MNHEY and CDR2 SMNVEV (reference sequence). V lost 6 bases, J lost 6 bases, and 13 bases stayed unmatched. The CDR3 has 17 residues. CDR3 sequence (DNA): TGTGCCAGCAGGGCGCTAGCGGGGGGCCCTCCGAGCAATGAGCAGTTCTTC. Its translation is CASRALAGGPPSNEQFF.

This rearrangement joins TRBV4-1 to TRBJ2-1; 7 positions agree with TRBD1. The CDR3 totals 15 residues. V lost 3 bases and J lost 9; bases outside the gene matches: 11. Germline CDR1 MGHRA, CDR2 YSYEKL. This CDR3 reads CASSHPGTESSEQFF. The CDR3 region has the DNA TGCGCCAGCAGCCACCCGGGGACAGAAAGTTCTGAGCAGTTCTTC.